This TCR beta chain was identified in a study of cytomegalovirus exposure and HLA in healthy donors. Study observations and caveats: Three chains linked to CMV were shown in vitro to be specific for CMV antigens.

Of note for this clone: Its antigen is not known.

This CDR3 has 14 residues. Germline assignment: CDR1 MGHDK and CDR2 SYGVNS. V was trimmed by 2 bases and J by 6 bases, leaving 14 bases between them. With 60 Vbeta and 13 Jbeta primers, the PCR was carried out. The table came from immunoSEQ multiplex PCR; TCRdb's copy has only in-frame clones and leaves some out. The sample table includes 100,000 to 150,000 clones. This receptor was identified in a man younger than 35 in good health and CMV-seronegative. The chain uses TRBV25-1 and TRBJ2-7; D possibly corresponds to TRBD1 (6 bases). Material: PBMCs. The CDR3 DNA reads as TGTGCCAGCAGTGAAGTTGGGATAGGGGGCGAGCAGTACTTC. This codes for CASSEVGIGGEQYF.